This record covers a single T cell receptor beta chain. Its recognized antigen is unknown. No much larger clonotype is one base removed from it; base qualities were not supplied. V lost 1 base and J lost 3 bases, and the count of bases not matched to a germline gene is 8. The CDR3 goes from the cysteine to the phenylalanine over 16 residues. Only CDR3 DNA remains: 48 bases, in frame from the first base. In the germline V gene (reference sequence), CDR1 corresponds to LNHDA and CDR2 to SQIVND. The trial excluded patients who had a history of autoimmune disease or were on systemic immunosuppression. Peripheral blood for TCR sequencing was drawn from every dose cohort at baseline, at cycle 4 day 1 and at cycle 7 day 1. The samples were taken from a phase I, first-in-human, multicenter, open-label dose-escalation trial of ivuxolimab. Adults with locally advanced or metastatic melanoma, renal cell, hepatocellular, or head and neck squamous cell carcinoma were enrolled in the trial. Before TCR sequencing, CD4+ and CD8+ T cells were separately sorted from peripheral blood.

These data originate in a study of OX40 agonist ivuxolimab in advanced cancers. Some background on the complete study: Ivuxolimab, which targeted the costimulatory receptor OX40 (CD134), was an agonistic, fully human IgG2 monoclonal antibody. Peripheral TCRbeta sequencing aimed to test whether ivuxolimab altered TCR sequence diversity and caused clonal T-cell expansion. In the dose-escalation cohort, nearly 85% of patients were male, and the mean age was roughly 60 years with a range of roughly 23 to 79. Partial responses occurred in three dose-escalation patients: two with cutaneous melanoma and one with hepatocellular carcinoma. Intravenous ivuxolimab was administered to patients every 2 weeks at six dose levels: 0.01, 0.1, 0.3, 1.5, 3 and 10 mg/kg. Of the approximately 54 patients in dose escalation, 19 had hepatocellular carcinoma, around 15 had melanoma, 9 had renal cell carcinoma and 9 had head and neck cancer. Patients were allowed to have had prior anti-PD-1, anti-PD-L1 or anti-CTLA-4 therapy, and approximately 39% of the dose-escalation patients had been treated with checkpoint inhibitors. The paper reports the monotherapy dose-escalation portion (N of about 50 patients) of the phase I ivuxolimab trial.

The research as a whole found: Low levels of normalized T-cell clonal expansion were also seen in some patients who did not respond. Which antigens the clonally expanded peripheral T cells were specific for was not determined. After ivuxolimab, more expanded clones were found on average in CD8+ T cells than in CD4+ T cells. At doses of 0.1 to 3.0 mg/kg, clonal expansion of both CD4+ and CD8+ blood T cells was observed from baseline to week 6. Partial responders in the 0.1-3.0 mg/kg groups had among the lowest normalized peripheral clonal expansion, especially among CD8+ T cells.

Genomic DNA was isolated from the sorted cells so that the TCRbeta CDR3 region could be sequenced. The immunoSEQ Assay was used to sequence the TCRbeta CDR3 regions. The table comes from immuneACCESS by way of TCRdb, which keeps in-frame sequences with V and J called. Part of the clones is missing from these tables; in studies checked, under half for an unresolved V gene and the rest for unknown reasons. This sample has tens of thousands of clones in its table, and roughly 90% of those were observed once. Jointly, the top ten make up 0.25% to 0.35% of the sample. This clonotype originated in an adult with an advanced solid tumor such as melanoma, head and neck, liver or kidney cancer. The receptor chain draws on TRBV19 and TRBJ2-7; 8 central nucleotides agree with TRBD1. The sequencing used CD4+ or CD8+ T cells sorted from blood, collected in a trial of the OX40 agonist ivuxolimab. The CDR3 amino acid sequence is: CASSIGQGRTGYEQYF. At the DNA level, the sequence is TGTGCCAGTAGTATAGGACAGGGGAGAACTGGCTACGAGCAGTACTTC. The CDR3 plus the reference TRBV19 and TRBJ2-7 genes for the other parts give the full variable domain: DGGITQSPKYLFRKEGQNVTLSCEQNLNHDAMYWYRQDPGQGLRLIYYSQIVNDFQKGDIAEGYSVSREKKESFPLTVTSAQKNPTAFYLCASSIGQGRTGYEQYFGPGTRLTVT.